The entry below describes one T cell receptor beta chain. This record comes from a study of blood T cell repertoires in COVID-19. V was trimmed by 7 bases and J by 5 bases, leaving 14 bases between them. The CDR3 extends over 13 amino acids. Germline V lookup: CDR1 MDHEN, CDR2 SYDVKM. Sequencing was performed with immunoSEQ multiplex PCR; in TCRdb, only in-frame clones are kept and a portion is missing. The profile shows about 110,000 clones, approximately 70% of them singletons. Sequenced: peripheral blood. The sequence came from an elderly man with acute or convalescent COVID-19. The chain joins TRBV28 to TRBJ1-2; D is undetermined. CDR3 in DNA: TGTGCCAGCAACCCATCTGACGGGTATGGCTACACCTTC. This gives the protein CASNPSDGYGYTF.